This TCR beta chain was obtained from a study of CD8 T cells in Susac syndrome. The CDR3 length is 13 residues. Germline V gene data show CDR1 as MNHEY and CDR2 as SVGAGI. Trimming took 6 bases from V and 1 from J, leaving 9 bases between them. The authors reverse transcribed roughly 0.5 to 1 ug RNA with random hexamers. TCRdb re-derived calls from the immunoSEQ multiplex PCR reads in MiXCR, one entry per CDR3 protein. The table includes 80,000 to 90,000 distinct CDR3 sequences, around 95% detected once. This sequence originates from a human donor with Susac syndrome. V gene TRBV6-5 combines with J gene TRBJ2-5; D is possibly TRBD1 (6 bases). Input material: CD8+ T cells from PBMCs. CDR3 sequence: CASSQGPQETQYF. In DNA, the CDR3 is TGTGCCAGCAGCCAGGGGCCCCAAGAGACCCAGTACTTC.